This TCR beta chain was captured by sequencing in a study of shared clonotypes between healthy human individuals (dated by TCRdb to the early 2020s). Context from the whole study: The cohort comprised a couple of women and a few men aged 18 to 49 years. Per donor, three plates each were used for CD4 naive and CD4 memory, two for CD8 naive, and one for CD8 memory. The study deeply sequenced blood TCR repertoires of several healthy adults to estimate repertoire size and the extent of clonotype sharing between individuals. Different laboratories and diverse techniques were used to prepare libraries and sequence TCR repertoires, to increase sequencing depth and limit assay-specific biases. Each donor's leukapheresis produced roughly between roughly 0.94 and 9.5 billion PBMCs.

Findings and caveats that apply to the study as a whole: The small number of donors limited the genetic and exposure-history diversity represented. Sharing across four donors was observed for 4.5% to 6.5% of naive CD4, less than 4% of naive CD8, roughly 2.3% of memory CD4, and over 0.3% of memory CD8 clonotypes. Compared with non-shared clonotypes, clonotypes shared by all four sorted-subset donors had higher generation probabilities. Larger estimated clonotype richness was generally found for naive subsets than for memory subsets. Sampling was restricted to blood, and TCR repertoires in tissues likely differ from the TCR repertoires found in blood. Rarefaction of sorted-subset datasets indicated incomplete sequencing despite the large sequencing depth. Based on pairwise subsampling, the degree of clonotype sharing among donors was expected to be affected by sequencing depth.

Details on this clone: No antigen is known for it. Per-base quality was not reported, and no clone a single base away is much larger than it.

Using the deep immunoSEQ assay, multiplex PCR amplified TCR CDR3 regions from genomic DNA. Extracted genomic DNA from each cell subset was distributed evenly across all wells of several immunoSEQ 96-well plates, and each plate was treated as a replicate. Each replicate PCR for sorted subsets received about 200 ng genomic DNA, equal to roughly 33,000 T cell genomes. The purified libraries were quantified using a Qubit 3.0 fluorometer, sized with a Bioanalyzer 2100, and then quantified again using the KAPA Library Quantification kit. A separate single-read 150-cycle Illumina NextSeq 550 flow cell was used to sequence each immunoSEQ 96-well plate. The study's processing was this. The immunoSEQ output contained only junctional sequences without quality scores, so filtering could not match that applied to full-length reads. Sequences were annotated with PyIR, a Python wrapper for IgBLAST v1.9, using IMGT germline references to assign V/J genes and CDR3. Any read was removed if the V/J assignment was weak (E-value above 1e-6), the CDR3 was missing, or the read contained stop codons, out-of-frame junctions, or ambiguous translated residues. V3J clonotypes were defined as sequences sharing the same inferred V gene, J gene, and CDR3 amino acid sequence. Percentage overlap between repertoires was calculated by dividing the number of shared unique clonotypes by the size of the smaller repertoire. Three approaches were used to assess repertoire richness: RTK rarefaction, the Chao1 estimator, and Recon v2.1 estimates of unobserved clonotypes. For all TCRbeta clonotypes obtained by the gDNA method from four donors, generation probabilities were computed with OLGA. This immuneACCESS table, as held by TCRdb, lists in-frame sequences with V and J called but not all clones. Of the missing ones, under half trace to an unresolved V gene in checked studies; the others have no known cause. V, J and clone size derive from that table, while D and trimming were established from the DNA sequence. Within this sample are about 2.3 million clones, with roughly 93% of them counted one time only. The top ten clonotypes cover 0.39% of the sample.

The CDR3 spans 14 residues, from the cysteine through the phenylalanine. The read is trimmed to its CDR3 DNA, 42 bases read in frame from base 1. V was cut back by 6 bases and J by 7 bases, leaving a gap of 17 bases between them. As encoded in the germline V gene, CDR1 is SGHDT while CDR2 is YYEEEE. Donors were healthy HIV-negative adults with no recently reported acute infections or vaccinations. Only Caucasian adults living in Nashville, Tennessee, USA were represented among the donors. CD4+ T cells were enriched by magnetic negative selection; naive cells were then positively selected on CD45RA, and the negative fraction formed the memory subset. Blood was collected by leukapheresis, and PBMCs were isolated by Ficoll-Histopaque density gradient centrifugation and then cryopreserved in liquid nitrogen vapor phase. Analytical flow cytometry was used to check the purity and quantity of every magnetically sorted T cell population. Each sorted fraction had its genomic DNA isolated and then quantified by UV absorbance on a Nanodrop 2000c.

The sequencing sample was made of naive CD4+ T cells from PBMCs. The sample's cell subset or site label, in plain terms: CD45RA+ positively selected. The sequence is built from TRBV5-6 and TRBJ2-1; TRBD1 is possibly the D segment (6 matching bases). The source is a man aged 18 to 35 in good health. Some clones in this sample may be carry-over from other donors' samples. CDR3 reads: CASILGPRGNEQFF. The DNA is TGTGCCAGCATCCTGGGACCGAGGGGGAATGAGCAGTTCTTC.